These 21 T cell receptor beta chains were sequenced from one sample in a study of identical twins. A single record per CDR3 protein comes from TCRdb applying MiXCR to the 5' RACE reads. The sample contains hundreds of thousands of distinct CDR3 sequences, 9% to 15% of which appear only once. These data were likewise used in another study, on yellow fever vaccine responses in identical twins.

Sequences were obtained from CD8+ T cells sorted from blood. These receptors all come from a woman under 30 in good health.

In its sample, this clonotype was seen many times. V and J are TRBV20-1 and TRBJ2-7; no firm D call. The CDR3 covers 13 residues. Trimming stripped 4 bases from V and 2 bases from J, with 12 bases between. In germline, CDR1 is DFQATT, CDR2 SNEGSKA (reference sequence). The CDR3 loop is CSANPTNTYEQYF. DNA for the CDR3: TGCAGTGCTAACCCGACAAATACCTACGAGCAGTACTTC.

CDR3 sequence: CASSRRKSGHSITDTQYF. Written as DNA, the CDR3 is TGTGCCAGCAGCCGGAGGAAGAGCGGACACTCAATCACAGATACGCAGTATTTT. The rearrangement joins TRBV14 to TRBJ2-3; D is perhaps TRBD1 or TRBD2 (5 bases each). Between the trimmed V and J ends, which lost 4 bases and 2 bases, there was a span of 22 bases. Germline V gene sequence: CDR1 SGHDN, CDR2 FVKESK. This CDR3 region has 18 residues.

V gene TRBV27 combines with J gene TRBJ2-7; 10 bases are a match to TRBD1. This CDR3 has 16 residues. Germline V gene sequence: CDR1 MNHEY, CDR2 SMNVEV (reference sequence). Unmatched junction bases numbered 10, after V lost 5 bases and J lost 3 bases. As DNA, the CDR3 is TGTGCCAGCAGTCCGAGGGGGACAGGGGTCTTCTACGAGCAGTACTTC. Protein product: CASSPRGTGVFYEQYF.

There are a few counts of this clonotype. This sequence joins TRBV5-1 and TRBJ1-2; TRBD1 matches 7 bases. V lost 4 bases to trimming and J lost 4 bases; unmatched junction nucleotides: 10. The CDR3 is 15 residues long. Germline lookup yields CDR1 SGHRS and CDR2 YFSETQ. In nucleotides, the CDR3 is TGCGCCAGCAGCGCCGACAGGGCCCTGGGCTATGGCTACACCTTC. It specifies CASSADRALGYGYTF.

This clonotype was seen a handful of times. The rearrangement joins TRBV5-6 to TRBJ1-6; unclear D gene. Germline V lookup: CDR1 SGHDT, CDR2 YYEEEE. The CDR3 length is 16 residues. V gave up 0 bases and J gave up 0 bases, with 7 bases separating them. This CDR3 reads CASSLEESSYNSPLHF. As DNA, the CDR3 is TGTGCCAGCAGCTTGGAGGAGAGCTCCTATAATTCACCCCTCCACTTT.

The chain joins TRBV6-1 to TRBJ2-2; 10 bases match TRBD1. Germline lookup yields CDR1 MNHNS and CDR2 SASEGT. CDR3 length equals 14 residues. The V and J ends lost 4 bases and 6 bases, in that order; junction bases with no gene match: 2. The CDR3 DNA follows: TGTGCCAGCAGTGCAGGACAGGGGGCCGGGGAGCTGTTTTTT. Its protein is CASSAGQGAGELFF.

This clonotype was seen a handful of times. This sequence joins TRBV4-2 and TRBJ2-7; tentatively, D is TRBD2 (5 bases). The CDR3 length is 15 residues. V was pared by 0 bases and J by 2 bases, with 11 bases between. CDR1 LGHNA and CDR2 YNFKEQ come from the germline V gene. DNA for the CDR3: TGTGCCAGCAGCCAAGATATTGGTAGCGCCTACGAGCAGTACTTC. It specifies CASSQDIGSAYEQYF.

J is TRBJ2-2 and V is TRBV6-2 or TRBV6-3; no definite D call. Trimming pared 7 bases from V and 6 bases from J, leaving 15 bases between. The CDR3 length is 14 residues. Germline CDR1 and CDR2: MNHEY and SVGEGT. CDR3 in DNA: TGTGCCAGCATGGTGGTCTCCAACGCCGGGGAGCTGTTTTTT. Amino acid sequence: CASMVVSNAGELFF.

This clonotype was picked up a small number of times. V usage is TRBV5-1 and J usage is TRBJ2-1; 8 nucleotides agree with TRBD2. With 3 bases clipped from V and 2 bases from J, the junction kept 7 bases outside the gene matches. Germline CDR1 SGHRS, CDR2 YFSETQ. The CDR3 consists of 16 residues. The CDR3 DNA sequence: TGCGCCAGCAGCTCAATAGCGGGATTCCCCTACAATGAGCAGTTCTTC. As protein: CASSSIAGFPYNEQFF.

J is TRBJ2-2 and V is TRBV5-1, with 9 bases identical to TRBD2. The V segment lost 2 bases and the J segment 0 bases; nucleotides outside the gene matches: 14. Per germline, CDR1 SGHRS and CDR2 YFSETQ. This CDR3 region has 20 residues. CDR3 sequence reads: CASSFESGGSYYANTGELFF. The CDR3 region has the DNA TGCGCCAGCAGCTTCGAAAGCGGGGGGTCATATTATGCGAACACCGGGGAGCTGTTTTTT.

The chain recombines TRBV12-3 or TRBV12-4 with TRBJ2-1; 11 positions match TRBD2. This CDR3 comprises 15 residues. J gave up 3 bases and V 4 bases, and 2 bases lay outside the gene matches. The CDR3 nucleotides are TGTGCCAGCAGTTCGACTAGCGGGAACTACAATGAGCAGTTCTTC. This sequence encodes CASSSTSGNYNEQFF.

The chain carries TRBV14 and TRBJ2-1; 12 nucleotides align to TRBD2. CDR1 and CDR2 from the germline V gene are SGHDN and FVKESK. The CDR3 consists of 17 residues. V shed 1 base, J shed 10 bases, and the junction held 11 bases outside the gene matches. The CDR3 DNA follows: TGTGCCAGCAGCCAAGTTCCAGGACTAGCGGGATTACAGGAGCAGTTCTTC. Protein: CASSQVPGLAGLQEQFF.

The chain is built from TRBV2 and TRBJ1-1, with D hard to call. This CDR3 spans 11 amino acids. Germline lookup yields CDR1 SNHLY and CDR2 FYNNEI. Trimming took 4 bases from V and 6 from J, leaving 6 bases between them. The CDR3 sequence is CASSGQAEAFF. CDR3 nucleotide sequence: TGTGCCAGCAGTGGACAAGCTGAAGCTTTCTTT.

The V call is TRBV7-8, the J call TRBJ1-6; D is undetermined. CDR1 and CDR2 (germline): SGHVS, FQNEAQ. V shed 1 base and J shed 9 bases, with 13 bases lying between them. The CDR3 has 15 residues. The CDR3 here is CASSLGDFSFSPLHF. The CDR3 coding sequence is TGTGCCAGCAGCTTAGGAGATTTCAGCTTTTCACCCCTCCACTTT.

The chain couples TRBV20-1 to TRBJ2-3; 11 bases match TRBD1. CDR1 and CDR2 from the germline V gene are DFQATT and SNEGSKA (reference sequence). The V gene end was trimmed by 3 bases and the J gene end by 1 base; junction bases not matched to a gene: 3. The CDR3 has 15 amino acids. The CDR3 protein is CSARGTGGRTDTQYF. Written as DNA, the CDR3 is TGCAGTGCTAGGGGGACAGGGGGACGCACAGATACGCAGTATTTT.

Note on this clonotype: A junction end diverges from the germline sequence, so it may reflect a read error. The chain recombines TRBV3-1 with TRBJ2-2; D gene unclear. The CDR3 runs 18 residues. Germline V CDR1 and CDR2: LGHDT, YNNKEL (reference sequence). The CDR3 nucleotides read TGTGCCACCAGCCAAGTGGTAGGCCGAGAGCGCCTTACCGGGGAGCTGTTTTTT. Amino acid sequence: CATSQVVGRERLTGELFF.

This clonotype turned up a few times. This rearrangement joins TRBV29-1 to TRBJ2-3; D gene uncertain. The CDR3 has 14 residues. The germline V and J ends were trimmed by 1 base and 1 base, with 9 bases remaining between them. The germline CDR1 and CDR2 sequences are SQVTM and ANQGSEA. The CDR3 region has the DNA TGCAGCGTTGAAGGGGCGCGTGGCACAGATACGCAGTATTTT. Its protein is CSVEGARGTDTQYF.

The chain is built from TRBV7-9 and TRBJ2-7, with D unclear. Trimming left V 5 bases short and J 2 bases short, with 13 bases between. The CDR3 sequence is 14 residues long. Looked up from germline, CDR1 is SEHNR and CDR2 is FQNEAQ (reference sequence). The CDR3 sequence: CASSPKVTPYEQYF. The CDR3 DNA is TGTGCCAGCAGCCCTAAAGTAACCCCCTACGAGCAGTACTTC.

This clonotype was detected many times. The CDR3 DNA reads as TGTGCCAGCAGTTTCAGATTTGAGACCCAGTACTTC. Its translation is CASSFRFETQYF. J is TRBJ2-5 and V is TRBV12-3 or TRBV12-4, with D unresolved. V lost 3 bases, J lost 5 bases, and 7 bases lay in between. CDR3 length: 12 amino acids.

This clonotype was seen a handful of times. V gene TRBV7-9 combines with J gene TRBJ2-3, with D uncertain. The CDR3 covers 15 residues. Germline V gene sequence: CDR1 SEHNR, CDR2 FQNEAQ (reference sequence). The ends were cut back, 1 base at V and 5 bases at J, with 13 bases in the middle. CDR3 loop: CASSLGSGTKDTQYF. The CDR3 region has the DNA TGTGCCAGCAGCTTAGGATCCGGTACCAAAGATACGCAGTATTTT.

At least ten counts were recorded for this clonotype. The chain recombines TRBV27 with TRBJ1-1; TRBD1 matches 7 bases. The V and J ends lost 6 bases and 4 bases, in that order; junction bases with no gene match: 5. Germline CDR1 MNHEY, CDR2 SMNVEV (reference sequence). The CDR3 covers 13 residues. The CDR3 loop reads CASSISGGTEAFF. As DNA, the CDR3 is TGTGCCAGCAGCATATCAGGGGGCACTGAAGCTTTCTTT.